This note documents a single T cell receptor (beta chain) sequence. Other DNA sequences from this sample encode an identical CDR3 as well. The source of the sample is a study of blood T cell repertoires in COVID-19. Study in general: The United States, Italy and Spain supplied acute and convalescent COVID-19 samples.

The CDR3 sequence is 14 residues long. V trimming: 6 bases; J trimming: 0 bases; junction bases outside the gene matches: 4. Germline V gene data show CDR1 as MNHEY and CDR2 as SVGAGI. Under the authors' procedure: Amplification with reference gene primers provided the estimates of nucleated cell counts. Data came from immunoSEQ multiplex PCR; TCRdb stores just in-frame clones and leaves some out. The V and J calls and the clone size are those of that table, but D and trimming were determined from the DNA. The data hold roughly 150,000 clones, with about four fifths observed a single time. This chain uses TRBV6-5 with TRBJ1-1; 7 nucleotides align to TRBD1. The clonotype was recovered from an elderly woman with acute or convalescent COVID-19. Sequencing used peripheral blood. CDR3 nucleotides: TGTGCCAGCAGGAGGGACAGTATGAACACTGAAGCTTTCTTT. This gives the protein CASRRDSMNTEAFF.